This record looks at one TCR beta chain sequence and its context. This clone appeared once. Its specific antigen is unknown. One base away there is no much larger clone; base qualities are not given. In the prospective study, participants were about 18 to 100 years old, resided in approximately 25 geographic areas of the United States, and were enrolled through a virtual design. In the prospective study, cohorts were assigned on the basis of participant-reported clinical history obtained from a screening survey and a study questionnaire. Recovered participants in ImmuneRACE Cohort 3 were defined as having two consecutive negative NP/OP PCR tests, clearance from a healthcare professional, or resolution of symptoms. In the prospective study, mobile phlebotomists collected whole blood, serum and a nasopharyngeal or oropharyngeal swab from each participant. Prospective study participants could optionally give additional blood draws and questionnaires over an approximately two-month period. Before DNA extraction, prospective study blood samples were shipped either frozen or at room temperature.

The record originates from a study of blood T cell repertoires in COVID-19 (dated by TCRdb to 2020 to 2021). Context from the whole study: Collaborator samples came from the United States, Italy and Spain and covered acute and convalescent phases of COVID-19. The repertoires were released in a freely available public database intended as a resource for research on the immune response to SARS-CoV-2. Samples came from the ongoing ImmuneRACE study (first 160 participants) plus 1,254 subjects from 6 global collaborators. Deeply sampled blood TCRbeta repertoires from subjects exposed to, actively infected with, or recovered from COVID-19 were included in the dataset. The sample metadata nearly always contained a de-identified subject ID, COVID-19 status, age in years and sex. The material from the prospective study consisted of cDNA or gDNA derived from T cells, B-cell-depleted T cells, or PBMCs. Where available, HLA class I and class II types were obtained from metadata supplied by the sample provider rather than from assay-based typing. The paper as a whole reports these results and caveats: The quantity of clinical and demographic metadata differed by source and by participant and was supplied without curation.

The immunoSEQ Assay, a bias-controlled multiplex PCR, was used to amplify TCRbeta CDR3 regions from genomic DNA. Processing in the source paper ran as follows. Within the assay, amplification of reference gene primers was used to estimate how many nucleated cells each sample contained. To quantify the absolute abundance of each unique TCRbeta CDR3 rearrangement, sequence reads were collapsed and filtered. For each sample, productive Simpson clonality was calculated as the square root of Simpson's diversity index over productive rearrangements. TCRdb holds this immuneACCESS table with in-frame rearrangements only. Some clones are missing; in checked studies, unresolved V genes explain under half, and the rest has no known cause. Clone size and V and J calls were adopted from that table, with D and trimming inferred from the DNA. The sample table records nearly 350,000 clones; roughly 87% of these occur just once. The ten largest clones add up to 0.9% to 1.2% of the sample.

CDR1 and CDR2 are read off the germline V gene (reference sequence) as LNHNV and YYDKDF. Trimmed from V: 0 bases; trimmed from J: 8 bases; junction bases lacking a gene match: 6. From its cysteine to its phenylalanine, the CDR3 spans 15 amino acids. Just the 45-base CDR3 DNA is kept, in frame starting at base 1. The sequence derives from a woman aged 25 to 45 who had recovered from COVID-19. The chain is made from TRBV15 and TRBJ1-4; 7 central nucleotides agree with TRBD1. Sequencing input: PBMCs or T cells enriched from blood (not recorded which). Here is the DNA: TGTGCCACCAGCAGAGACGACAGGGTAGAAGAAAAACTGTTTTTT. This codes for CATSRDDRVEEKLFF.